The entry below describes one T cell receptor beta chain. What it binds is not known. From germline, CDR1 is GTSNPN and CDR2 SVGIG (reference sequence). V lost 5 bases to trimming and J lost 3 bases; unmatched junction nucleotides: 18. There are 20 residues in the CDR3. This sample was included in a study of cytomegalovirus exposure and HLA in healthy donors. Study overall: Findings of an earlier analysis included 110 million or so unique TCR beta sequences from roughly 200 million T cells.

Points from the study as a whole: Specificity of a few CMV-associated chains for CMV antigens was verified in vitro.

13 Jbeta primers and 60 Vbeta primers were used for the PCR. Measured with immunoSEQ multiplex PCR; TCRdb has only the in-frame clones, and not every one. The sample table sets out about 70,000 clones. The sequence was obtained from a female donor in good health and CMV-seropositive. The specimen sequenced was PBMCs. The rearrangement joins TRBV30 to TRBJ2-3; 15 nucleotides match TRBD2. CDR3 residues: CAWDRVRTSGRARSTDTQYF. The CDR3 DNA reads TGTGCCTGGGATAGAGTACGGACTAGCGGGAGGGCCAGATCAACAGATACGCAGTATTTT.